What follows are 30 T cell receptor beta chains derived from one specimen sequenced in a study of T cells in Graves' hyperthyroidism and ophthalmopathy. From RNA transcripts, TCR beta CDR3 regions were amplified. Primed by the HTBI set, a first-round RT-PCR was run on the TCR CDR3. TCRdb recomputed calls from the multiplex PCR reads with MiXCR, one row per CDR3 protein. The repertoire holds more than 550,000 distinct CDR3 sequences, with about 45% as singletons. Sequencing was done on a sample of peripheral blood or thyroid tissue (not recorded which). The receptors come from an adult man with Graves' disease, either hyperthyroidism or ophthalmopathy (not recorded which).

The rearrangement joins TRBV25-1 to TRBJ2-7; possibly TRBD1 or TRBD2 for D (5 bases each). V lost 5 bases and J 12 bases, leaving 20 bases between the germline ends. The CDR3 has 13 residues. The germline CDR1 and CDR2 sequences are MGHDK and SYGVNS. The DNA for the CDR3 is TGTGCCAGCAGTCCCCTCCCGGGGCAGGCGGGGTACTTC. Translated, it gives CASSPLPGQAGYF.

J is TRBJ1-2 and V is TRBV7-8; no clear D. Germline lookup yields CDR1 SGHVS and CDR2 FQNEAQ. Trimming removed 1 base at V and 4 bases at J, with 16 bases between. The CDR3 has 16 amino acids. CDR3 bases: TGTGCCAGCAGCTTAGGGAGTTTTTCCAGTGGCTATGGCTACACCTTC. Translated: CASSLGSFSSGYGYTF.

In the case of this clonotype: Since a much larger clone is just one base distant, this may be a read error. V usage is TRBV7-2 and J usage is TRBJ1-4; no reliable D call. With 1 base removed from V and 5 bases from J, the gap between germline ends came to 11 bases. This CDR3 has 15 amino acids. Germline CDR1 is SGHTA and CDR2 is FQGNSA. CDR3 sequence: CASSLVAGLNEKLFF. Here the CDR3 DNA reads TGTGCCAGCAGCTTAGTGGCGGGGTTAAATGAAAAACTGTTTTTT.

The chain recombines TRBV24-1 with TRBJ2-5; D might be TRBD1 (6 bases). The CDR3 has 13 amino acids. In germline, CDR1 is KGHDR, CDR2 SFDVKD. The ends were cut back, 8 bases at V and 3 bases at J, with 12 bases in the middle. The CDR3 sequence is CATITGTKETQYF. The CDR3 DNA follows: TGTGCCACCATAACCGGGACAAAAGAGACCCAGTACTTC.

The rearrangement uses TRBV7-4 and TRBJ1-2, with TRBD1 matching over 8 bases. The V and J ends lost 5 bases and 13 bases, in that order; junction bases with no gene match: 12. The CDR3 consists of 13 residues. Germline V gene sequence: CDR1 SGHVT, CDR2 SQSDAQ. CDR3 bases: TGTGCCAGCAGCCACCGGGACAGGTTTCTCCGCACCTTC. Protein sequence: CASSHRDRFLRTF.

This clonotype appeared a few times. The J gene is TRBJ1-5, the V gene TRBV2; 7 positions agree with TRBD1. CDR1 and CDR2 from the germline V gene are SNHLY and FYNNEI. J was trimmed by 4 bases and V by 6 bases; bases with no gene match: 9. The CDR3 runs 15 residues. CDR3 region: CASRETGKLNQPQHF. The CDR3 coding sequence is TGTGCCAGCAGGGAGACAGGGAAATTGAATCAGCCCCAGCATTTT.

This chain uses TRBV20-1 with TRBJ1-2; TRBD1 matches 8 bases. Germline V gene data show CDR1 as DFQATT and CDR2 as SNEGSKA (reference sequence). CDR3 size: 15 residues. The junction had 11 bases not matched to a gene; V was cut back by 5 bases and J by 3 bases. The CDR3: CSAETRQGTDYGYTF. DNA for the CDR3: TGCAGTGCTGAGACCCGACAGGGGACGGACTATGGCTACACCTTC.

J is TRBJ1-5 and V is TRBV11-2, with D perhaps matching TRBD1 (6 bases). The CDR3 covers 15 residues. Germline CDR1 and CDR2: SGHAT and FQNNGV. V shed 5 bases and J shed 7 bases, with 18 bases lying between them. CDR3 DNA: TGTGCCAGCAGCCTCACAGGGCCGGGGAAACAGCCCCAGCATTTT. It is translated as CASSLTGPGKQPQHF.

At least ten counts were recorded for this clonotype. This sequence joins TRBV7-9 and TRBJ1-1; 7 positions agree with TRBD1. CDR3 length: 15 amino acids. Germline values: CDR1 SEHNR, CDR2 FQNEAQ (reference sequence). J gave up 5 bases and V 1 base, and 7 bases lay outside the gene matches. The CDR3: CASSLVGGSGTEAFF. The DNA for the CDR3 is TGTGCCAGCAGCTTAGTAGGGGGCTCCGGAACTGAAGCTTTCTTT.

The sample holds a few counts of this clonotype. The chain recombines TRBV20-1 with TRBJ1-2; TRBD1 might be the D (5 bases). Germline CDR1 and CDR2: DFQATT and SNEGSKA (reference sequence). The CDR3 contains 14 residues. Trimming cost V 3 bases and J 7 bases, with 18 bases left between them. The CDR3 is CSASLAGNRGGYTF. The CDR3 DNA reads TGCAGTGCTAGTTTGGCAGGGAATCGTGGTGGCTACACCTTC.

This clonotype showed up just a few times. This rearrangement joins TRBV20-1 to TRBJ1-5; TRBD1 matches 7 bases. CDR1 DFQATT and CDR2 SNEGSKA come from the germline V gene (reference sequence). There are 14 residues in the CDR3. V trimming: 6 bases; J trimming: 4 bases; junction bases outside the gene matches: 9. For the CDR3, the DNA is TGCAGTGCCAGCGCGGCAGGGGGGAATCAGCCCCAGCATTTT. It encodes CSASAAGGNQPQHF.

CDR3 in amino acids: CASSSAARGLDGSPLHF. CDR3 sequence (DNA): TGTGCCAGCAGCTCTGCCGCCAGGGGTTTGGATGGCTCACCCCTCCACTTT. The V gene is TRBV7-2, the J gene TRBJ1-6, with D possibly TRBD1 on 6 matching bases. The V end was cut by 4 bases, the J end by 10 bases, with 23 bases between. CDR1 is SGHTA, CDR2 FQGNSA, per germline. The CDR3 has 17 residues.

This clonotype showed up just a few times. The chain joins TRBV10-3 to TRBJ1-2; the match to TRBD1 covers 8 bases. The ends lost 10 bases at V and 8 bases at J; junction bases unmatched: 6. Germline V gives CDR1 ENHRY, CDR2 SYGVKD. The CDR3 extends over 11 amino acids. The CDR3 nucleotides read TGTGCCAGCTGGGACAGGTGGGGCTACACCTTC. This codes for CASWDRWGYTF.

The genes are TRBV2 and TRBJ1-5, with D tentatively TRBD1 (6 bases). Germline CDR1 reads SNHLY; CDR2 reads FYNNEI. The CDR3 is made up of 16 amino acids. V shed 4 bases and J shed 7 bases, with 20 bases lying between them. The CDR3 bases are TGTGCCAGCAGTGCTAGAGATCCTTCGGGGGGCCAGCCCCAGCATTTT. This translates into CASSARDPSGGQPQHF. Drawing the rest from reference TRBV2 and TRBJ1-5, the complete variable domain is EPEVTQTPSHQVTQMGQEVILRCVPISNHLYFYWYRQILGQKVEFLVSFYNNEISEKSEIFDDQFSVERPDGSNFTLKIRSTKLEDSAMYFCASSARDPSGGQPQHFGDGTRLSIL.

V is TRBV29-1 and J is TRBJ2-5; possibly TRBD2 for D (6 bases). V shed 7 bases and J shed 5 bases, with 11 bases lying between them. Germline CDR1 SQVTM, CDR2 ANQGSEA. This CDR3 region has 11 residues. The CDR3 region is CSGRADETQYF. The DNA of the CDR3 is TGCAGCGGGAGGGCCGATGAGACCCAGTACTTC.

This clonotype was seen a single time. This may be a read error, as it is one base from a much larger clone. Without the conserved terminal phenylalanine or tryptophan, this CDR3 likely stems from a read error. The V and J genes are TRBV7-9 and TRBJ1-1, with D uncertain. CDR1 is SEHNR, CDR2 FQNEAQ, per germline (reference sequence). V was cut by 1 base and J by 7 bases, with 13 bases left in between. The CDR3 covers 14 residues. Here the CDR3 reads CASSLDRQTVEAFL. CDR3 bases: TGTGCCAGCAGCTTAGATCGCCAAACGGTTGAAGCTTTCCTT.

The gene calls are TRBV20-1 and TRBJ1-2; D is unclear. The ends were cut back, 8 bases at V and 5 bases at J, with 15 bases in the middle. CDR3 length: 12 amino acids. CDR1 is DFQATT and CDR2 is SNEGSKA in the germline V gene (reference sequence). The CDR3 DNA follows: TGCAGTTACTTCTTGCCCATATATGGCTACACCTTC. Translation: CSYFLPIYGYTF.

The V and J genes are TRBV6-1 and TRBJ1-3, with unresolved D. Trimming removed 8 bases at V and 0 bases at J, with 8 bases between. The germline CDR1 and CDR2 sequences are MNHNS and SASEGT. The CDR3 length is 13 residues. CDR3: CASGQTSGNTIYF. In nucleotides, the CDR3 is TGTGCCAGCGGTCAGACCTCTGGAAACACCATATATTTT.

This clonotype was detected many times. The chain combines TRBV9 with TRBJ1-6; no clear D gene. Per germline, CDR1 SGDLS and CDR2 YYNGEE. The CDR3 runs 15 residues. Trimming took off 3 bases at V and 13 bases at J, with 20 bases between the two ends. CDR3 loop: CASSATGLASSPLHF. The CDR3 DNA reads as TGTGCCAGCAGCGCGACTGGCCTGGCCTCTTCGCCCCTCCACTTT.

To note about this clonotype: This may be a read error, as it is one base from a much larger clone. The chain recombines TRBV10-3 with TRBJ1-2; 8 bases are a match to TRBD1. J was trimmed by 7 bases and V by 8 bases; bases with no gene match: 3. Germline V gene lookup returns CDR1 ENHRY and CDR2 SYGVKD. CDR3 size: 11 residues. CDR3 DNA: TGTGCCATCCCCAGGGGGCGTGGCTACACCTTC. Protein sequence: CAIPRGRGYTF.

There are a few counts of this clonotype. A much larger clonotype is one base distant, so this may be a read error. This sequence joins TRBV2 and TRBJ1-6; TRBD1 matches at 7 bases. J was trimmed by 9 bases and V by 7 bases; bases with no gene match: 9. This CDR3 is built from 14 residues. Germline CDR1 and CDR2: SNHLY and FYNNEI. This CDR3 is CASKKGAGGSPLHF. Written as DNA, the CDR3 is TGTGCCAGCAAGAAGGGGGCAGGTGGTTCACCCCTCCACTTT.

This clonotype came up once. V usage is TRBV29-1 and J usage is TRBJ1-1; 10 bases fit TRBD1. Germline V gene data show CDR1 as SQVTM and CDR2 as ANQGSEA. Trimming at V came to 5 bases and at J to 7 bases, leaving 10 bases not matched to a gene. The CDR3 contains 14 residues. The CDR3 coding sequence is TGCAGCGTTAATCGACAGGGGGCAACTAATGAAGCTTTCTTT. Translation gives CSVNRQGATNEAFF. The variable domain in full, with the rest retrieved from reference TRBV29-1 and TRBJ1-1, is SAVISQKPSRDICQRGTSLTIQCQVDSQVTMMFWYRQQPGQSLTLIATANQGSEATYESGFVIDKFPISRPNLTFSTLTVSNMSPEDSSIYLCSVNRQGATNEAFFGQGTRLTVV.

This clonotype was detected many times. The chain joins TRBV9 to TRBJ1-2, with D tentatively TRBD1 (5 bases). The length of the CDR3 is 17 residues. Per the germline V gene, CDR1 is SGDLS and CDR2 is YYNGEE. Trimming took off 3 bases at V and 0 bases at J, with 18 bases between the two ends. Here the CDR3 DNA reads TGTGCCAGCAGCGCATCGGGCGGGACCGGAGCTAACTATGGCTACACCTTC. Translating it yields CASSASGGTGANYGYTF.

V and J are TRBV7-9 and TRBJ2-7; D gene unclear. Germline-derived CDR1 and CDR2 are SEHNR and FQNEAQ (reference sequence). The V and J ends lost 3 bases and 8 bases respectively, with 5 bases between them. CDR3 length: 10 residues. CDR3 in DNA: TGTGCCAGCAGCTTGGGTCAGCAGTACTTC. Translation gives CASSLGQQYF.

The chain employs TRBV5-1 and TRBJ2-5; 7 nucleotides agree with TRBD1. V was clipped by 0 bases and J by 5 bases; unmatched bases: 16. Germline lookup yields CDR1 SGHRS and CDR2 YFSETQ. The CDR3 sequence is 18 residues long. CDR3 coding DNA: TGCGCCAGCAGCTTGGCCTGGTTGAGGGGGCTAAATCTCGAGACCCAGTACTTC. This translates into CASSLAWLRGLNLETQYF.

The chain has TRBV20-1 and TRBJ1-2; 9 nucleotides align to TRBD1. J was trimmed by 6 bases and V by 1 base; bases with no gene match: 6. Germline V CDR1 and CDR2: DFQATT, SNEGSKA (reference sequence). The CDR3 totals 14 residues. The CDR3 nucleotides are TGCAGTGCTAGAGCTGGACAGGGGAGCGATGGCTACACCTTC. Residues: CSARAGQGSDGYTF.

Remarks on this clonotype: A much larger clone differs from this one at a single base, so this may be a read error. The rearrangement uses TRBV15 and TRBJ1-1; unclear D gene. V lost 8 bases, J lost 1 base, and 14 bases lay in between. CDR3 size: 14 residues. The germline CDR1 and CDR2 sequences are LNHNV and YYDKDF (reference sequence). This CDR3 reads CATGDPTENTEAFF. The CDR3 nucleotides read TGTGCCACCGGCGACCCCACAGAGAACACTGAAGCTTTCTTT.

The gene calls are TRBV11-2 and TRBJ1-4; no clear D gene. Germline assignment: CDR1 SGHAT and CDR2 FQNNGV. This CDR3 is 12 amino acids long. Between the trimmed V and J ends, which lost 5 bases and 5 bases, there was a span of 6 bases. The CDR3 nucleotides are TGTGCCAGCAGCCGGCTCAATGAAAAACTGTTTTTT. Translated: CASSRLNEKLFF.

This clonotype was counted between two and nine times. The DNA of the CDR3 is TGTGCCAGCAGTTCCAGCGGGAGGCCAATACCTCAAGAGACCCAGTACTTC. Protein product: CASSSSGRPIPQETQYF. The chain uses TRBV11-2 and TRBJ2-5, with 9 bases aligning to TRBD2. Germline CDR1 SGHAT, CDR2 FQNNGV. The J segment lost 2 bases and the V segment lost 6 bases, leaving 13 bases of the junction unmatched. The CDR3 runs to 17 residues.

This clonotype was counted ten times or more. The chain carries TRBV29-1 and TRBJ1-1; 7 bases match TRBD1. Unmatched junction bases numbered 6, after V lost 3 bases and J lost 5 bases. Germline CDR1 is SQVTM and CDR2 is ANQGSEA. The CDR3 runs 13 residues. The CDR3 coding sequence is TGCAGCGTTGATTCGACAGGGAAGACTGAAGCTTTCTTT. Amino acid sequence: CSVDSTGKTEAFF.